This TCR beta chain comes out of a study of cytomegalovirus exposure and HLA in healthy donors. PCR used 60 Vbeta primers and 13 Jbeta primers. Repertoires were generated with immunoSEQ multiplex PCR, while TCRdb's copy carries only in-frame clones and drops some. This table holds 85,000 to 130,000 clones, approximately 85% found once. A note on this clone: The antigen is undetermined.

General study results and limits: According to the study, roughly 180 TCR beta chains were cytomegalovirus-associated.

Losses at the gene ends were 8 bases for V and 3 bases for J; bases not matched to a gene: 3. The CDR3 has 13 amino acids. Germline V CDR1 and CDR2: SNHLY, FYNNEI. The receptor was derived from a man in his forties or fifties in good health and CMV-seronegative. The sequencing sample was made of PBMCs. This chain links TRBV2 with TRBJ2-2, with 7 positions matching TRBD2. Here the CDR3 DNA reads TGTGCCAGCGGGACTATACACACCGGGGAGCTGTTTTTT. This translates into CASGTIHTGELFF.